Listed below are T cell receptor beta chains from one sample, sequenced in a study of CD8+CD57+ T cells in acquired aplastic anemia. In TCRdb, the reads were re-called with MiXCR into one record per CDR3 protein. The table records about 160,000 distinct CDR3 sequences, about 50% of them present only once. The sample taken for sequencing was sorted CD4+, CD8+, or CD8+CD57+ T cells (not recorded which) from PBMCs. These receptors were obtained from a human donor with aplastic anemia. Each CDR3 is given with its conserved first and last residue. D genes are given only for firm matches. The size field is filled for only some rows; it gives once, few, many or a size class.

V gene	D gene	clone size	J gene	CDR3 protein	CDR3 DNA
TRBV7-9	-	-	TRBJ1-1	CASSLNGMNTEAFF	TGCGCCAGCAGCTTGAACGGGATGAACACTGAAGCTTTCTTT
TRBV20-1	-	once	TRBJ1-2	CSALREDYGYTF	TGCAGTGCTTTAAGGGAGGACTATGGCTACACCTTC
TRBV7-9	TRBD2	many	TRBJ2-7	CASSFSPSGSHYEQYF	TGTGCCAGCAGTTTCTCCCCTAGCGGGAGTCACTACGAGCAGTACTTC
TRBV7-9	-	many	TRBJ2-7	CASGGGSSYEQYF	TGTGCCAGCGGGGGAGGTTCTTCCTACGAGCAGTACTTC
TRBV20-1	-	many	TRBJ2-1	CSAFIGYEQFF	TGCAGTGCTTTCATAGGCTATGAGCAGTTCTTC
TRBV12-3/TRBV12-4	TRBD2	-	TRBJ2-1	CASSFRLAGTYNEQFF	TGTGCCAGCAGTTTCCGGCTAGCGGGAACCTACAATGAGCAGTTCTTC
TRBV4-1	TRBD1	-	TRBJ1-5	CASSQFGQGDYQPQHF	TGCGCCAGCAGCCAATTCGGACAGGGGGACTATCAGCCCCAGCATTTT
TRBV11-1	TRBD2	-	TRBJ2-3	CASSLKDLPLAGADTQYF	TGTGCCAGCAGCTTAAAGGATCTCCCCCTAGCGGGCGCAGATACGCAGTATTTT
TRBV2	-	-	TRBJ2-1	CASSGVQGKNEQFF	TGTGCCAGCAGTGGGGTGCAGGGGAAGAATGAGCAGTTCTTC
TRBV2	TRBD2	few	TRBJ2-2	CASRPSAGVYTGELFF	TGTGCCAGCAGACCTTCGGCGGGAGTTTATACCGGGGAGCTGTTTTTT
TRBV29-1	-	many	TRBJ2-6	CSVGAVASGANVLTF	TGCAGCGTGGGAGCCGTGGCCTCTGGGGCCAACGTCCTGACTTTC
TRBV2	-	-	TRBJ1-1	CASSEVNLNTEAFF	TGTGCCAGCAGTGAAGTAAACCTGAACACTGAAGCTTTCTTT
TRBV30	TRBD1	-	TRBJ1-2	CAWDRGWGYTF	TGTGCCTGGGACAGGGGTTGGGGCTACACCTTC
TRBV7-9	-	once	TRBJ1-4	CASSLEDPGSEKLFF	TGTGCCAGCAGCTTAGAGGACCCGGGGAGTGAAAAACTGTTTTTT
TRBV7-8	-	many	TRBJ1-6	CASSLVGGNSSPLHF	TGTGCCAGCAGCTTAGTGGGGGGGAATTCGTCACCCCTCCACTTT
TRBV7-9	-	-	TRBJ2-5	CASTLSVLETQYF	TGTGCCAGCACTCTATCGGTATTAGAGACCCAGTACTTC
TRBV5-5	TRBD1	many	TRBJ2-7	CASSLGQGEDYEQYF	TGTGCCAGCAGCTTGGGGCAGGGGGAAGACTACGAGCAGTACTTC
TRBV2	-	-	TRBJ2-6	CASKVAVSGANVLTF	TGTGCCAGCAAAGTTGCAGTCTCTGGGGCCAACGTCCTGACTTTC
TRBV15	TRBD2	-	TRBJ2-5	CATTYRTSFGETQYF	TGTGCCACCACTTACCGGACTAGCTTCGGGGAGACCCAGTACTTC
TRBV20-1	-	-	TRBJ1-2	CSLAGGGDGYTF	TGCAGTCTGGCCGGGGGCGGCGATGGCTACACCTTC
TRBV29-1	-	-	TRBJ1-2	CSVEDQLPGYGYTF	TGCAGCGTTGAGGACCAGCTGCCGGGCTATGGCTACACCTTC
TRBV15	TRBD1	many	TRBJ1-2	CATSGQGARGKGPGYGYTF	TGTGCCACCAGCGGACAGGGGGCCAGGGGCAAAGGTCCGGGCTATGGCTACACCTTC
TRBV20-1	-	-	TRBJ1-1	CSTRAGNTEAFF	TGCAGTACTCGGGCCGGGAACACTGAAGCTTTCTTT
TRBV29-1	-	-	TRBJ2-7	CSVADQGHEQYF	TGCAGCGTAGCCGATCAGGGCCACGAGCAGTACTTC
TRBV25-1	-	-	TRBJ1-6	CASSESDSPNSPLHF	TGTGCCAGCAGTGAATCCGACAGCCCCAATTCACCCCTCCACTTT
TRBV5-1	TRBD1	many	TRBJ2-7	CASSPGTGGWEQYF	TGCGCCAGCAGCCCCGGGACAGGTGGTTGGGAGCAGTACTTC
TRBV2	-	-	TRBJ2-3	CASNAGGYTDTQYF	TGTGCCAGCAACGCCGGCGGGTACACAGATACGCAGTATTTT
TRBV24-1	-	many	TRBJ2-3	CATSHGFTDTQYF	TGTGCCACCAGTCACGGATTCACAGATACGCAGTATTTT
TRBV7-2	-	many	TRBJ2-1	CASSRLAVYNEQFF	TGTGCCAGCAGCCGTTTAGCGGTCTACAATGAGCAGTTCTTC
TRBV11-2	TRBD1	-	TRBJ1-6	CASRKDRDNSPLHF	TGTGCCAGCAGGAAGGACAGGGATAATTCACCCCTCCACTTT
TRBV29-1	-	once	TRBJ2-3	CSVEGTDTQYF	TGCAGCGTTGAGGGTACAGATACGCAGTATTTT